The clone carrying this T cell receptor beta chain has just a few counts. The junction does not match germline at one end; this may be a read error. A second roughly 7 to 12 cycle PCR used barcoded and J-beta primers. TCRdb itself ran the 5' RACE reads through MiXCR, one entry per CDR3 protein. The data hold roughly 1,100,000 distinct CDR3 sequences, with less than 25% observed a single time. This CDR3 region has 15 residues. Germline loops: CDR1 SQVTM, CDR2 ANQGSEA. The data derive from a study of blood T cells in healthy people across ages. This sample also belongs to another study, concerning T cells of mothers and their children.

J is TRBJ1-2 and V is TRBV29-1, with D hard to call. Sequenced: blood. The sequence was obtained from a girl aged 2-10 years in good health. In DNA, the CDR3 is TGCAGCGTCCCCATGGGCCCGTCGGTAAACTGTGGCTACACCTTC. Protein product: CSVPMGPSVNCGYTF. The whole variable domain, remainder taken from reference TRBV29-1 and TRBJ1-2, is SAVISQKPSRDICQRGTSLTIQCQVDSQVTMMFWYRQQPGQSLTLIATANQGSEATYESGFVIDKFPISRPNLTFSTLTVSNMSPEDSSIYLCSVPMGPSVNCGYTFGSGTRLTVV.